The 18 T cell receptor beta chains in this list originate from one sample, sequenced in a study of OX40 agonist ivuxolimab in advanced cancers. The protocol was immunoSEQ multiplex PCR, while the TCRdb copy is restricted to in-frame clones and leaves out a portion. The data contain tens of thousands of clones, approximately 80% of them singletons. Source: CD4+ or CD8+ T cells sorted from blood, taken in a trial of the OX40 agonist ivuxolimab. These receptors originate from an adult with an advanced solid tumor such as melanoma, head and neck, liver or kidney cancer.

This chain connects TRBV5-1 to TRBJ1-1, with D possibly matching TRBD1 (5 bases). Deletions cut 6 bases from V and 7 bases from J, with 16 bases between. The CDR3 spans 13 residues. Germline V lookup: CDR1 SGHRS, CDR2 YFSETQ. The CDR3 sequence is CASTFSGQGEAFF. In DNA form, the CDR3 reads TGCGCCAGCACATTTTCCGGTCAGGGTGAAGCTTTCTTT. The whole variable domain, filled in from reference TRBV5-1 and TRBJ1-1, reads KAGVTQTPRYLIKTRGQQVTLSCSPISGHRSVSWYQQTPGQGLQFLFEYFSETQRNKGNFPGRFSGRQFSNSRSEMNVSTLELGDSALYLCASTFSGQGEAFFGQGTRLTVV.

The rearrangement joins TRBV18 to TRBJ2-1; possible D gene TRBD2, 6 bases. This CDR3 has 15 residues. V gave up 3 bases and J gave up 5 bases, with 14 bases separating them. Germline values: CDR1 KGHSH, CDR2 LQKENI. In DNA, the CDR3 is TGTGCCAGCTCACCGCGCGGGACGAGGAACAATGAGCAGTTCTTC. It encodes CASSPRGTRNNEQFF.

CDR3 in DNA: TGTGCCAGCAGGGGCGGGGGTGGCGGGACCCAAGAGACCCAGTACTTC. Residues: CASRGGGGGTQETQYF. The chain carries TRBV2 and TRBJ2-5, with TRBD2 matching 7 bases. The length of the CDR3 is 16 residues. Germline CDR1 SNHLY, CDR2 FYNNEI. J was trimmed by 1 base and V by 6 bases; bases with no gene match: 11.

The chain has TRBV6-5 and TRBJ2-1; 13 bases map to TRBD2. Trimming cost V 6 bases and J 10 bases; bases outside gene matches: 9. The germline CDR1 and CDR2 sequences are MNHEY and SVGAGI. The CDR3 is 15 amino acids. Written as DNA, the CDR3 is TGTGCCAGCAGAAGACTAGCGGGAGGTCTGGGGGAGCAGTTCTTC. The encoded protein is CASRRLAGGLGEQFF.

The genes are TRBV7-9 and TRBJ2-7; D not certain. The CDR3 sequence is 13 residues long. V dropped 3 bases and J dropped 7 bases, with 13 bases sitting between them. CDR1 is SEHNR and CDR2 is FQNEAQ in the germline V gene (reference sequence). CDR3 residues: CASSFHGPSEQYF. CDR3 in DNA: TGTGCCAGCAGCTTTCACGGACCCTCGGAGCAGTACTTC.

The CDR3 DNA reads as TGTGCCAGCAGCCAAGATGCCCGTTCACTGAGGGGCTACACCTTC. It yields the protein CASSQDARSLRGYTF. The rearrangement uses TRBV4-2 and TRBJ1-2; D unclear. CDR3 size: 15 residues. Germline CDR1 LGHNA, CDR2 YNFKEQ. V lost 0 bases and J lost 8, with 16 bases in between.

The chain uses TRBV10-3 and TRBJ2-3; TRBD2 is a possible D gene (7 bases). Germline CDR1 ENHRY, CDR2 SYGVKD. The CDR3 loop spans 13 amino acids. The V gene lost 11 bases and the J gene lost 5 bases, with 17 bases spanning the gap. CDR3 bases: TGTGCCGTCGAGGGGGGGGGACGAGATACGCAGTATTTT. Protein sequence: CAVEGGGRDTQYF.

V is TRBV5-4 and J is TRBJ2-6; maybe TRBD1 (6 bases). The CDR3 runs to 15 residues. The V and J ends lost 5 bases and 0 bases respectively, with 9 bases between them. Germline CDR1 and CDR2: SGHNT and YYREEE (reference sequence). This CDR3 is CASRQGASGANVLTF. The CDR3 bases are TGTGCCAGCAGACAGGGCGCCTCTGGGGCCAACGTCCTGACTTTC.

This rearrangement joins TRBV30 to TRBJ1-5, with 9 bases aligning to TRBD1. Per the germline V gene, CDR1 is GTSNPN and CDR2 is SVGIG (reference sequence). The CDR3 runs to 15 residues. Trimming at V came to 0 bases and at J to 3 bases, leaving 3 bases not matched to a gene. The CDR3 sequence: CAWSVGDRVNQPQHF. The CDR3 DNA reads TGTGCCTGGAGTGTGGGGGACAGGGTCAATCAGCCCCAGCATTTT.

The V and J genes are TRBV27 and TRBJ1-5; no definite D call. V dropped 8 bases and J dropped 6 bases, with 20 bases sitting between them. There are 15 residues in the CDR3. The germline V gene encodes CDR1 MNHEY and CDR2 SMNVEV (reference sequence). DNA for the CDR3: TGTGCCAGCGGGCGTTCAGCGTCCCGGACTCAGCCCCAGCATTTT. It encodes CASGRSASRTQPQHF.

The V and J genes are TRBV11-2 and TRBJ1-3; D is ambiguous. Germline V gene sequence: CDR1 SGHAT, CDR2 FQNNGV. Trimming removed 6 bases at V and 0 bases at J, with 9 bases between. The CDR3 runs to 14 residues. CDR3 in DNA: TGTGCCAGCAGAGGACGACGCTCTGGAAACACCATATATTTT. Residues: CASRGRRSGNTIYF. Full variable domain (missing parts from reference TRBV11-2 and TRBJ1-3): EAGVAQSPRYKIIEKRQSVAFWCNPISGHATLYWYQQILGQGPKLLIQFQNNGVVDDSQLPKDRFSAERLKGVDSTLKIQPAKLEDSAVYLCASRGRRSGNTIYFGEGSWLTVV.

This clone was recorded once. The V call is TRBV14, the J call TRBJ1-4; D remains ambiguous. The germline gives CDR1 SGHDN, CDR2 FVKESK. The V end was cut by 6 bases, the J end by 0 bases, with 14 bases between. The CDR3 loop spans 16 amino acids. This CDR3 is CASSGLGETTNEKLFF. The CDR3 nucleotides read TGTGCCAGCAGTGGACTAGGCGAAACAACTAATGAAAAACTGTTTTTT.

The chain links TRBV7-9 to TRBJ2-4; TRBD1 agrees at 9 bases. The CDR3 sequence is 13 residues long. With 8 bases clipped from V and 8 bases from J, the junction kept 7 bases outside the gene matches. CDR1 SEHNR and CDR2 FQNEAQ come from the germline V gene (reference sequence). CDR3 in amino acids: CASSPTGGYIQYF. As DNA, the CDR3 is TGTGCCAGCTCACCTACAGGGGGCTACATTCAGTACTTC.

The CDR3 bases are TGTGCCAGCAGCTTAGGAGGACAGATTAATGAAAAACTGTTTTTT. Protein sequence: CASSLGGQINEKLFF. The chain carries TRBV7-9 and TRBJ1-4; TRBD1 is a possible D gene (6 bases). CDR3 size: 15 residues. The V end was cut by 1 base, the J end by 4 bases, with 10 bases between. The germline V gene has CDR1 SEHNR and CDR2 FQNEAQ (reference sequence).

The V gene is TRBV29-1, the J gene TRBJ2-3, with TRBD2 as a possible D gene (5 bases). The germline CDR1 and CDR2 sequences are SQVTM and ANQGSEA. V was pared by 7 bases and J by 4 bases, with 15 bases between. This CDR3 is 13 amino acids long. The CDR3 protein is CSAWWRASDTQYF. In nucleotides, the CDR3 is TGCAGCGCTTGGTGGCGGGCTTCAGATACGCAGTATTTT.

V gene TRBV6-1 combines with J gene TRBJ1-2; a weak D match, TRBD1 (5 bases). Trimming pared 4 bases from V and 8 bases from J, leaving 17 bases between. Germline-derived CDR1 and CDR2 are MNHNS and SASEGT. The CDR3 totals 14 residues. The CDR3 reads CASSGGRMPWGYTF. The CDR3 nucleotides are TGTGCCAGCAGTGGGGGGAGGATGCCTTGGGGCTACACCTTC.

This chain's CDR3 is CAWTLGMLAGRYNEQFF. Written as DNA, the CDR3 is TGTGCCTGGACCTTAGGGATGCTAGCGGGACGGTACAATGAGCAGTTCTTC. The chain links TRBV30 to TRBJ2-1; 9 bases agree with TRBD2. The trim removed 4 bases at V and 4 bases at J, leaving 14 bases unmatched. Looked up from germline, CDR1 is GTSNPN and CDR2 is SVGIG (reference sequence). The CDR3 sequence is 17 residues long.

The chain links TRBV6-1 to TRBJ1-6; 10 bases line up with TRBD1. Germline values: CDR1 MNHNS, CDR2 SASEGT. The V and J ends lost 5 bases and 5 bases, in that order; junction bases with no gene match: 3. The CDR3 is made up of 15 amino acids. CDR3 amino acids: CASSRTGGDNSPLHF. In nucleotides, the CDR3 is TGTGCCAGCAGTCGGACAGGGGGGGATAATTCACCCCTCCACTTT.